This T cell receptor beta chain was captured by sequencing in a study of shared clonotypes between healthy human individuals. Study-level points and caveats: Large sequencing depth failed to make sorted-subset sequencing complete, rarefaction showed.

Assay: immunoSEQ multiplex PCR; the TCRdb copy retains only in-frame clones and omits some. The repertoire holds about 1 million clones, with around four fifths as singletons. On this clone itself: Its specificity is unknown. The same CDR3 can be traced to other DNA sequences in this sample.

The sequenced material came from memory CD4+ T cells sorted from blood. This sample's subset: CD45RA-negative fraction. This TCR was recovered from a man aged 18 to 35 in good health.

The CDR3, as DNA: TGCGCCAGCAGCGAGACAGGCAACACCGGGGAGCTGTTTTTT. Residues: CASSETGNTGELFF. V and J are TRBV10-2 and TRBJ2-2; TRBD1 might be the D (6 bases). From germline, CDR1 is WSHSY and CDR2 SAAADI. The ends were cut back, 6 bases at V and 2 bases at J, with 10 bases in the middle. The CDR3 is 14 residues long.